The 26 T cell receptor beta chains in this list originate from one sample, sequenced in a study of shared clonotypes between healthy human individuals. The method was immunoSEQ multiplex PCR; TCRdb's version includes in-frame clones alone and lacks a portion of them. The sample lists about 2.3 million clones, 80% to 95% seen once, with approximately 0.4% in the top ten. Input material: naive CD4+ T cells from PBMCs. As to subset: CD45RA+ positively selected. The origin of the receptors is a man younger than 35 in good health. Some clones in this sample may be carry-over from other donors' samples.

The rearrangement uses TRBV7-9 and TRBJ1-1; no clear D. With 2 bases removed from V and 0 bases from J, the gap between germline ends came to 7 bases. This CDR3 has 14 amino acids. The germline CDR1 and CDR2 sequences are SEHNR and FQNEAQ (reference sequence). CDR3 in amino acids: CASSLFGLNTEAFF. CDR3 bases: TGTGCCAGCAGCTTATTCGGACTGAACACTGAAGCTTTCTTT.

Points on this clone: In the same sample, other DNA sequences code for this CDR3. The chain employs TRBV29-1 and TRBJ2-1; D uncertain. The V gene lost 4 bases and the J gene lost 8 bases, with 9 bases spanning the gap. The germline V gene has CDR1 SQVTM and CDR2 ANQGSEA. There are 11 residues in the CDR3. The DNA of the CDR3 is TGCAGCGTTGTAGGAAGTCATGAGCAGTTCTTC. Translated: CSVVGSHEQFF.

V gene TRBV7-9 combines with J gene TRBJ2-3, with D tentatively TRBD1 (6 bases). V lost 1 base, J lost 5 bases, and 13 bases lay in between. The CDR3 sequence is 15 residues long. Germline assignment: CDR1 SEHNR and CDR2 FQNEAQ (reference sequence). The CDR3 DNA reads TGTGCCAGCAGCTTAGGGGCAGGGGTCGGAGATACGCAGTATTTT. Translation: CASSLGAGVGDTQYF. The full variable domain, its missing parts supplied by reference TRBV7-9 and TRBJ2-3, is DTGVSQNPRHKITKRGQNVTFRCDPISEHNRLYWYRQTLGQGPEFLTYFQNEAQLEKSRLLSDRFSAERPKGSFSTLEIQRTEQGDSAMYLCASSLGAGVGDTQYFGPGTRLTVL.

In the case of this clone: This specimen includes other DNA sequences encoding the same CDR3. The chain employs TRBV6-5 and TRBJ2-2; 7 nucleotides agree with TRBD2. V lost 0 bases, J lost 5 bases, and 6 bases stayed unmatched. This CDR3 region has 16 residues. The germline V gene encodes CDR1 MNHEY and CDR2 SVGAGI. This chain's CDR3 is CASSYSGGRGTGELFF. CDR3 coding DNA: TGTGCCAGCAGTTACTCGGGGGGGAGAGGGACCGGGGAGCTGTTTTTT.

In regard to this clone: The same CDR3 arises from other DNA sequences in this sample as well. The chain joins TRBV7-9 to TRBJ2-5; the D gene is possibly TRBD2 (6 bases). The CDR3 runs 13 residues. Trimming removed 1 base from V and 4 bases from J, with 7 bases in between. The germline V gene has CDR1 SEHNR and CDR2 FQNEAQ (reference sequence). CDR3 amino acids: CASSLGGGETQYF. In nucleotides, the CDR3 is TGTGCCAGCAGCTTAGGGGGAGGAGAGACCCAGTACTTC.

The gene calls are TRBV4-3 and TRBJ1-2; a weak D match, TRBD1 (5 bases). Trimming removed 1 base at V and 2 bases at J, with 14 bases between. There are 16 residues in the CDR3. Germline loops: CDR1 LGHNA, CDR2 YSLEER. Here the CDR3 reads CASSQGLRGTNYGYTF. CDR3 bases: TGCGCCAGCAGCCAAGGACTTCGTGGGACGAACTATGGCTACACCTTC.

CDR3 in amino acids: CASRQGASEKLFF. For the CDR3, the DNA is TGTGCCTCACGGCAGGGGGCGAGTGAAAAACTGTTTTTT. V gene TRBV10-3 combines with J gene TRBJ1-4, with TRBD1 matching 8 bases. The germline V gene has CDR1 ENHRY and CDR2 SYGVKD. The CDR3 is 13 amino acids. The trim removed 11 bases at V and 7 bases at J, leaving 9 bases unmatched.

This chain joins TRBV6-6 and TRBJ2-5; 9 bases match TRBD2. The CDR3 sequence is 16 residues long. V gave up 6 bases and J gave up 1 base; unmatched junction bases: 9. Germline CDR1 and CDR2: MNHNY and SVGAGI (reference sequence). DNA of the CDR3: TGTGCCAGCAGACAAGGCCTAGCGGGAAGCCAAGAGACCCAGTACTTC. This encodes CASRQGLAGSQETQYF.

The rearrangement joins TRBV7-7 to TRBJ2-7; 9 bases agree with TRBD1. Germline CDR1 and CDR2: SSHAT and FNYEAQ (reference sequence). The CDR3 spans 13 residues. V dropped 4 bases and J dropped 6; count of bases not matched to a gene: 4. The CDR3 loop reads CASSSGQGSEQYF. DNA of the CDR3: TGTGCCAGCAGCTCAGGACAGGGGAGCGAGCAGTACTTC.

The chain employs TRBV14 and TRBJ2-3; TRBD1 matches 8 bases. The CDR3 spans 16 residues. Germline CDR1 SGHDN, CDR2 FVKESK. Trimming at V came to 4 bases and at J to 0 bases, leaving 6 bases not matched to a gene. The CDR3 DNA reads TGTGCCAGCAGCCCGGACAGGGCGAGGAGCACAGATACGCAGTATTTT. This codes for CASSPDRARSTDTQYF.

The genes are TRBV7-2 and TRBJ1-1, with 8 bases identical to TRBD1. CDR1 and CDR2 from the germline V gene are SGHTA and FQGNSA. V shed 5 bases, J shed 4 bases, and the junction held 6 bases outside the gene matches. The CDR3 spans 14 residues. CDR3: CASSRQGASTEAFF. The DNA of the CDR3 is TGTGCCAGCAGCCGTCAGGGGGCTTCCACTGAAGCTTTCTTT.

The CDR3 is CASSLRGAGDLYTQYF. For the CDR3, the DNA is TGTGCCAGCAGCTTAAGGGGCGCGGGAGATTTGTATACGCAGTATTTT. The rearrangement links TRBV11-2 to TRBJ2-3; 7 bases fit TRBD2. The germline gives CDR1 SGHAT, CDR2 FQNNGV. With V trimmed by 2 bases and J by 7 bases, 12 bases remained unmatched. This CDR3 is 16 amino acids long.

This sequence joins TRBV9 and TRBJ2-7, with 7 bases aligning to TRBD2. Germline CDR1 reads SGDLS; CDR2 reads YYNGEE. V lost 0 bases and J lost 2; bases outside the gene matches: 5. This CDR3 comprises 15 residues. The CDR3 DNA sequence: TGTGCCAGCAGCGTAGACCAGCGGGGACCCTACGAGCAGTACTTC. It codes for CASSVDQRGPYEQYF. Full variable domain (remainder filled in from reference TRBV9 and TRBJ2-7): DSGVTQTPKHLITATGQRVTLRCSPRSGDLSVYWYQQSLDQGLQFLIQYYNGEERAKGNILERFSAQQFPDLHSELNLSSLELGDSALYFCASSVDQRGPYEQYFGPGTRLTVT.

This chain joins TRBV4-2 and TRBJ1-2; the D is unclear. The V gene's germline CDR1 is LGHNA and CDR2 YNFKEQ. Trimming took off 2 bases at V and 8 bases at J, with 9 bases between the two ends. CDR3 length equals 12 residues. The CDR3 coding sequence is TGTGCCAGCAGCCAAACAAGTCGGGGCTACACCTTC. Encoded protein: CASSQTSRGYTF.

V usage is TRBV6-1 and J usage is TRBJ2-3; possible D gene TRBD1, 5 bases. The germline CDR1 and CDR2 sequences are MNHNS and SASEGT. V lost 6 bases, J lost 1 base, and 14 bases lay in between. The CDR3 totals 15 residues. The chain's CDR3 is CASRSGSWGTDTQYF. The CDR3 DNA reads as TGTGCCAGCAGATCAGGGTCTTGGGGCACAGATACGCAGTATTTT.

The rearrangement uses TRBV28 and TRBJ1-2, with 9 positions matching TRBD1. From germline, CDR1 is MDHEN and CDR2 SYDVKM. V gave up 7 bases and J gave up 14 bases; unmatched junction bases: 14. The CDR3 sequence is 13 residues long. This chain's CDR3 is CASTPAGTGKDTF. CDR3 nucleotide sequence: TGTGCCAGCACCCCCGCCGGGACAGGGAAGGATACCTTC.

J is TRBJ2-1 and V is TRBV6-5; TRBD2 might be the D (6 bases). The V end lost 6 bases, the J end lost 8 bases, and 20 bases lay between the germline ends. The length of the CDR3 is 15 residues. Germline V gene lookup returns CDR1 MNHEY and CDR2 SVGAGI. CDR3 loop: CASRTTGGVSDEQFF. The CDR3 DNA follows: TGTGCCAGCAGAACGACCGGAGGGGTCAGCGATGAGCAGTTCTTC.

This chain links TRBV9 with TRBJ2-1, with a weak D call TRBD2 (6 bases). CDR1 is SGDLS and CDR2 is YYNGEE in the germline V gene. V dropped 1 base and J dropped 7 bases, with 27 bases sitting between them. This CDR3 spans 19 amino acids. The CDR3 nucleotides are TGTGCCAGCAGCGTAAGAGGGCTGGAGGGGCCCGGCGTTCCGAATGAGCAGTTCTTC. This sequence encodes CASSVRGLEGPGVPNEQFF. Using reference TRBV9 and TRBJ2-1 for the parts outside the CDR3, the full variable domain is DSGVTQTPKHLITATGQRVTLRCSPRSGDLSVYWYQQSLDQGLQFLIQYYNGEERAKGNILERFSAQQFPDLHSELNLSSLELGDSALYFCASSVRGLEGPGVPNEQFFGPGTRLTVL.

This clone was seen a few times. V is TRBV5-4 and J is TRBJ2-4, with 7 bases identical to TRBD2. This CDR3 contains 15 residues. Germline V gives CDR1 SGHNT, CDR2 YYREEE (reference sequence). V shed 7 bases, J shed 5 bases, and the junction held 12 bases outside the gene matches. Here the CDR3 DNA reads TGTGCCAGCCGCAACACCGCGGGAGTCGAAAACATTCAGTACTTC. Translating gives CASRNTAGVENIQYF.

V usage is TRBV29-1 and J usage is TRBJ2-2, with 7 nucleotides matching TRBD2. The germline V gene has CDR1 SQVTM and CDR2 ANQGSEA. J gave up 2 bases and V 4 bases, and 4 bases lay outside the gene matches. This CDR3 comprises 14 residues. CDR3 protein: CSVVTSTNTGELFF. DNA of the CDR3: TGCAGCGTTGTGACTAGCACAAACACCGGGGAGCTGTTTTTT.

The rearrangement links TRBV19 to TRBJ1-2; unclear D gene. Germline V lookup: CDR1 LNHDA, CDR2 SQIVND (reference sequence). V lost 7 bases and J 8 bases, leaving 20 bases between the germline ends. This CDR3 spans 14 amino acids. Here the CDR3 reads CASTARERRNGYTF. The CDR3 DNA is TGTGCCAGTACCGCTCGGGAGCGGAGGAACGGCTACACCTTC.

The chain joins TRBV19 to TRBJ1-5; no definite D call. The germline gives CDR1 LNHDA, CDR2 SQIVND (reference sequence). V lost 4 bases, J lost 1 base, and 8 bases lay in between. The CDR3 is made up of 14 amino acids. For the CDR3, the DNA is TGTGCCAGTAGTAGGATAGGGAGCAATCAGCCCCAGCATTTT. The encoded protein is CASSRIGSNQPQHF.

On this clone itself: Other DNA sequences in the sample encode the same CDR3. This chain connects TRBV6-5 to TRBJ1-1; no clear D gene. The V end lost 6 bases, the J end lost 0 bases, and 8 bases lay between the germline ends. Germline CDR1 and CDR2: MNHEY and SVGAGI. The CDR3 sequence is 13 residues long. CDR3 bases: TGTGCCAGCAGCGGGAGTATGAACACTGAAGCTTTCTTT. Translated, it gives CASSGSMNTEAFF.

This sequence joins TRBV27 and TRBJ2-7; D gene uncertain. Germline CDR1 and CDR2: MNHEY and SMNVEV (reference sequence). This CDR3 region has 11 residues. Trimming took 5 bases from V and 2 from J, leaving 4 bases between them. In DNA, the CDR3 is TGTGCCAGCAGTCACGCCTACGAGCAGTACTTC. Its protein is CASSHAYEQYF.

CDR3 sequence: CASSAPWAGQPQHF. CDR3 nucleotides: TGTGCCAGCAGTGCTCCGTGGGCTGGTCAGCCCCAGCATTTT. J is TRBJ1-5 and V is TRBV2; D is unresolved. CDR3 size: 14 residues. CDR1 and CDR2 (germline): SNHLY, FYNNEI. The germline V and J ends were trimmed by 4 bases and 6 bases, with 13 bases remaining between them. Using reference TRBV2 and TRBJ1-5 for the parts outside the CDR3, the full variable domain is EPEVTQTPSHQVTQMGQEVILRCVPISNHLYFYWYRQILGQKVEFLVSFYNNEISEKSEIFDDQFSVERPDGSNFTLKIRSTKLEDSAMYFCASSAPWAGQPQHFGDGTRLSIL.

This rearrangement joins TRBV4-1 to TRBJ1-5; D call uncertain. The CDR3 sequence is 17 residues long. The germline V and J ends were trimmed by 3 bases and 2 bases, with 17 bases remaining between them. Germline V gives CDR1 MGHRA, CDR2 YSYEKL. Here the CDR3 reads CASSQPPSRAGNQPQHF. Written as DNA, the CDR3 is TGCGCCAGCAGCCAGCCACCTTCGAGAGCGGGCAATCAGCCCCAGCATTTT.